This entry is about one TCR beta chain. These data are taken from a study of TIL therapy for anti-PD-1-resistant metastatic lung cancer. Overall study context: Patients then received nivolumab; progressors got lymphodepletion, TIL and IL-2.

This was the immunoSEQ v3 assay. The table came from immunoSEQ multiplex PCR; TCRdb's copy has only in-frame clones and leaves some out. The repertoire holds about 52,000 clones, around 80% seen once, with under 5.5% in the top ten. The time point denotes: pre-treatment sample, taken before nivolumab and TIL therapy. CDR1 and CDR2 (germline): MGHRA, YSYEKL. Losses at the gene ends were 0 bases for V and 0 bases for J; bases not matched to a gene: 4. CDR3 length: 16 residues. The clonotype was recovered from a woman aged 25 to 80 with non-small cell lung cancer. The material was blood, obtained at baseline. The V call is TRBV4-1, the J call TRBJ2-7, with 8 bases fitting TRBD1. This CDR3 reads CASSQEDRAYSYEQYF. Written as DNA, the CDR3 is TGCGCCAGCAGCCAAGAGGACAGGGCCTACTCCTACGAGCAGTACTTC.